This paragraph reports one T cell receptor (beta chain). Its antigen is not identified. This sample is part of a study of cytomegalovirus exposure and HLA in healthy donors. Findings and caveats of the study: Later on, a genetic analysis was performed. It linked a missense variant in DCLRE1C with V- and J-gene trimming of TCR beta. CMV serostatus was the sole immune exposure data available.

Primers for the PCR totalled 60 Vbeta and 13 Jbeta. Under the authors' procedure: About 11 million of the about 80 million unique TCR beta chains counted in a later analysis were shared. The repertoire was sequenced with immunoSEQ multiplex PCR; TCRdb's copy has only in-frame clones and lacks some. D and trimming were read from the DNA, whereas the V and J calls and clone size are those reported in that table. The repertoire holds 85,000 to 130,000 clones, about a tenth seen once, with approximately 6.1% in the top ten. V was pared by 2 bases and J by 4 bases, with 7 bases between. Germline CDR1 MGHRA, CDR2 YSYEKL. There are 13 residues in the CDR3.

This chain joins TRBV4-1 and TRBJ2-3; D remains ambiguous. The receptor was derived from a man aged 35-49 years in good health and CMV-seropositive. The sequencing sample was made of PBMCs. The CDR3 DNA follows: TGCGCCAGCAGCCAACAGTTTGCAGATACGCAGTATTTT. Translation gives CASSQQFADTQYF.